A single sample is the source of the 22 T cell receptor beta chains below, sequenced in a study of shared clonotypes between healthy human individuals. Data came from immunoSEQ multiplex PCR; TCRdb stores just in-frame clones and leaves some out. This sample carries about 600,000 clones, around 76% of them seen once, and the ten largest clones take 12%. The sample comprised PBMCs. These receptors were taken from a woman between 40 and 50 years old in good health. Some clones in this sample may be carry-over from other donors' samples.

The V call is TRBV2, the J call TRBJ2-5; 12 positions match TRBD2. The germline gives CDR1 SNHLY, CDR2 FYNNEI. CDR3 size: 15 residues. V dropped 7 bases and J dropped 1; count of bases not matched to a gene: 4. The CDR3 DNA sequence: TGTGCCAGCAACCGACTAGCGGGAGTCCAAGAGACCCAGTACTTC. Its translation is CASNRLAGVQETQYF.

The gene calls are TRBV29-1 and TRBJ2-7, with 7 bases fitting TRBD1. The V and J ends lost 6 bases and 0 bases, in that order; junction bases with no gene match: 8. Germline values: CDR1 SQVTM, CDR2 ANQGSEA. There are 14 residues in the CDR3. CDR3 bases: TGCAGCGTAATCCGAGACAGGGCCTCCTACGAGCAGTACTTC. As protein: CSVIRDRASYEQYF.

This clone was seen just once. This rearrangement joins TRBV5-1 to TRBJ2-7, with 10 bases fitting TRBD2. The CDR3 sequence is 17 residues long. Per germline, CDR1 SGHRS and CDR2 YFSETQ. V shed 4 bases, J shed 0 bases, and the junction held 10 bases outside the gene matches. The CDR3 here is CASSPLAGDPFSYEQYF. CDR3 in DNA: TGCGCCAGCAGCCCTCTAGCGGGAGACCCGTTCTCCTACGAGCAGTACTTC.

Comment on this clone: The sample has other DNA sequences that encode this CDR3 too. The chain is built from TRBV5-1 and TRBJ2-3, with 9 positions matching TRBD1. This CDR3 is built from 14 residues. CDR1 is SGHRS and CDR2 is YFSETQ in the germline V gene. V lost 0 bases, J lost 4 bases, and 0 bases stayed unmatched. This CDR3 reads CASSLGQGADTQYF. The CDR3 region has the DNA TGCGCCAGCAGCTTGGGACAGGGGGCAGATACGCAGTATTTT. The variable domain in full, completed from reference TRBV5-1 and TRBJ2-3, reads KAGVTQTPRYLIKTRGQQVTLSCSPISGHRSVSWYQQTPGQGLQFLFEYFSETQRNKGNFPGRFSGRQFSNSRSEMNVSTLELGDSALYLCASSLGQGADTQYFGPGTRLTVL.

CDR3 region: CATSGISGNTIYF. CDR3 DNA sequence: TGTGCCACCTCAGGAATCTCTGGAAACACCATATATTTT. The chain joins TRBV19 to TRBJ1-3; D gene unclear. This CDR3 is 13 amino acids long. Trimming took off 10 bases at V and 0 bases at J, with 10 bases between the two ends. Germline-derived CDR1 and CDR2 are LNHDA and SQIVND (reference sequence). The full variable domain, with the rest looked up from reference TRBV19 and TRBJ1-3, is DGGITQSPKYLFRKEGQNVTLSCEQNLNHDAMYWYRQDPGQGLRLIYYSQIVNDFQKGDIAEGYSVSREKKESFPLTVTSAQKNPTAFYLCATSGISGNTIYFGEGSWLTVV.

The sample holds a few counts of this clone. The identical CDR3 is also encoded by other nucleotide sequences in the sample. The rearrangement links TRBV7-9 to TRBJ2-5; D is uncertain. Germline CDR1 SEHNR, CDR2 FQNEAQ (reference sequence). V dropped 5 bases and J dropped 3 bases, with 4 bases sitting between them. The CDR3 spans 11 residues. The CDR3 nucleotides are TGTGCCAGCAGCCTAAAAGAGACCCAGTACTTC. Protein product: CASSLKETQYF.

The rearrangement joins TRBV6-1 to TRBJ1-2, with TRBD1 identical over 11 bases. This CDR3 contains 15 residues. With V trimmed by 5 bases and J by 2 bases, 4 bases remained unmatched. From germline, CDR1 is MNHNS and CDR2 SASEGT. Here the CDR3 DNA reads TGTGCCAGCAGTACCCGGGACAGGGGGAACTATGGCTACACCTTC. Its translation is CASSTRDRGNYGYTF.

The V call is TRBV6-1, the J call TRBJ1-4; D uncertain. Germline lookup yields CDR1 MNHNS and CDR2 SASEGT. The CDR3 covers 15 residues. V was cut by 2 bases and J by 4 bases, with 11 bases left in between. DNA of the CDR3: TGTGCCAGCAGTGAAATAGCGGGAGGTAATGAAAAACTGTTTTTT. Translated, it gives CASSEIAGGNEKLFF.

In DNA form, the CDR3 reads TGCGCCAGCAGCCAAGATGGGGGAGCACTAGCCAAAAACATTCAGTACTTC. Translation: CASSQDGGALAKNIQYF. The chain uses TRBV4-3 and TRBJ2-4; TRBD1 or TRBD2 may be the D gene (5 bases each). Germline values: CDR1 LGHNA, CDR2 YSLEER. With 0 bases removed from V and 0 bases from J, the gap between germline ends came to 12 bases. This CDR3 spans 17 amino acids.

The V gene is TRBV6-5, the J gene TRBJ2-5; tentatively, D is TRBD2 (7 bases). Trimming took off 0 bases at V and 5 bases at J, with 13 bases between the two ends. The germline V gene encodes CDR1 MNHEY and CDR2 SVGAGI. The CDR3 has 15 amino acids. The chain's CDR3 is CASSYSGGAAETQYF. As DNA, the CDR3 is TGTGCCAGCAGTTACTCGGGGGGGGCGGCGGAGACCCAGTACTTC.

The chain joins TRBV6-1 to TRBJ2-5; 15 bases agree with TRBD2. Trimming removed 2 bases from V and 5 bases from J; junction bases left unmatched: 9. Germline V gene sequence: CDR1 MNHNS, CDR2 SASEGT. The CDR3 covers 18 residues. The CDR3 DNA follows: TGTGCCAGCAGTGAAACTGGGGGACTAGCGGGAGGAGGCGAGACCCAGTACTTC. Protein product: CASSETGGLAGGGETQYF.

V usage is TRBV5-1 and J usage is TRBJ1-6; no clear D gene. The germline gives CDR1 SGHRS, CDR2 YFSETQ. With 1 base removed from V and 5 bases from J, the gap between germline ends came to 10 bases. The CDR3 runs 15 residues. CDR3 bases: TGCGCCAGCAGCTTGCGATCGGGAAATAATTCACCCCTCCACTTT. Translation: CASSLRSGNNSPLHF.

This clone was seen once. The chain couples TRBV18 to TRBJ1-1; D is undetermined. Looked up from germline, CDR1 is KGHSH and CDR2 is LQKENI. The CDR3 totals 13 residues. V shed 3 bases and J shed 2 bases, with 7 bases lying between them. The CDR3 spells CASSPLTNTEAFF. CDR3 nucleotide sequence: TGTGCCAGCTCACCCCTCACCAACACTGAAGCTTTCTTT.

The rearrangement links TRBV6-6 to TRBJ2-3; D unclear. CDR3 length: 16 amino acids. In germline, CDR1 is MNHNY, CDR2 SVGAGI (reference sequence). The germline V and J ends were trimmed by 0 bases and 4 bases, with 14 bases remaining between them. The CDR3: CASSYSTWARADTQYF. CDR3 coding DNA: TGTGCCAGCAGTTACTCAACGTGGGCTAGGGCAGATACGCAGTATTTT.

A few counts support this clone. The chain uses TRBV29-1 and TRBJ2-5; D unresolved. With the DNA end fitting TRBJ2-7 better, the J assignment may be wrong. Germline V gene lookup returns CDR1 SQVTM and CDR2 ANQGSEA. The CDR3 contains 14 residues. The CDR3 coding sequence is TGCAGCGTTGAGGTGGGCTATCTCGATCGCGAGCAGTACTTC. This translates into CSVEVGYLDREQYF.

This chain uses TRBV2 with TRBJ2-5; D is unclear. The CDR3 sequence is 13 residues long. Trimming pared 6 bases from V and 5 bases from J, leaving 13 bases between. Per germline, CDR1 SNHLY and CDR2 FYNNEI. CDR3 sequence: CASRFSVGETQYF. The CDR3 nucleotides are TGTGCCAGCAGGTTCTCAGTTGGGGAGACCCAGTACTTC.

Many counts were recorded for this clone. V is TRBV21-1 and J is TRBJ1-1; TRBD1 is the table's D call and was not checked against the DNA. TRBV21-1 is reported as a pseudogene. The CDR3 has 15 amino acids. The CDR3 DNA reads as TGTGCCAGCAGCCTGTCCGGGACAGAAAACACTGAAGCTTTCTTT. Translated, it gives CASSLSGTENTEAFF.

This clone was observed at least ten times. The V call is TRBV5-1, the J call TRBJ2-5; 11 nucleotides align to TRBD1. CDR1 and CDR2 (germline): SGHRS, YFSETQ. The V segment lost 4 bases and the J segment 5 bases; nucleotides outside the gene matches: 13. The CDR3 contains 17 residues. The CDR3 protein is CASSPRPGTGGWETQYF. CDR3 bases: TGCGCCAGCAGCCCCCGACCCGGGACAGGGGGGTGGGAGACCCAGTACTTC.

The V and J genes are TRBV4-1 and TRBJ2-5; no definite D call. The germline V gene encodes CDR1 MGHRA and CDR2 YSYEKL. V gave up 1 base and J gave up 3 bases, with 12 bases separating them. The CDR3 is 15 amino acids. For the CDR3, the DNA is TGCGCCAGCAGCCAAGTTCAATCGCTGAAAGAGACCCAGTACTTC. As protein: CASSQVQSLKETQYF.

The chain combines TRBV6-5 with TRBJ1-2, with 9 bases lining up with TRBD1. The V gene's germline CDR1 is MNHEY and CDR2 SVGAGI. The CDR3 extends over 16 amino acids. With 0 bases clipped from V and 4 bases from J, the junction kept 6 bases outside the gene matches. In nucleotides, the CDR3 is TGTGCCAGCAGTTACTCTTCACAGGGGGCTTTCTATGGCTACACCTTC. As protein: CASSYSSQGAFYGYTF.

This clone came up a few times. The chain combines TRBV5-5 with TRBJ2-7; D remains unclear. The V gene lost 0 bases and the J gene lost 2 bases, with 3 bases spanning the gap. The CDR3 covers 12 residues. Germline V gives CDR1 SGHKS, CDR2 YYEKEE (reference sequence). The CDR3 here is CASSLDTYEQYF. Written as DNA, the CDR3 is TGTGCCAGCAGCTTGGACACCTACGAGCAGTACTTC.

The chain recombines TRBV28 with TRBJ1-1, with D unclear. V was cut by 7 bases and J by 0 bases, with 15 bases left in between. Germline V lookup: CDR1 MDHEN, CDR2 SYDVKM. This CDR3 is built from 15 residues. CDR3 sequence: CASIGPPAMNTEAFF. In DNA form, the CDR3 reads TGTGCCAGCATAGGGCCACCGGCCATGAACACTGAAGCTTTCTTT.